Shown below are 18 T cell receptor beta chains from a single sample sequenced in a study of T cells in Graves' hyperthyroidism and ophthalmopathy. Amplification targeted TCR beta CDR3 regions from RNA transcripts. Primed by the HTBI set, a first-round RT-PCR was run on the TCR CDR3. MiXCR, run by TCRdb on the multiplex PCR reads, gives a single entry per CDR3 protein. The sample includes about 410,000 distinct CDR3 sequences, 14% to 15% seen only once; the top ten take over 10%. The sample comprised blood. The source of these receptors is a young man with Graves' ophthalmopathy.

This clonotype was seen ten or more times. The V gene is TRBV12-3 or TRBV12-4, the J gene TRBJ2-7; 16 nucleotides align to TRBD2. The CDR3 length is 15 residues. V lost 3 bases and J lost 6; bases outside the gene matches: 2. As DNA, the CDR3 is TGTGCCAGCAGTTTGGGGACTAGCGGGGGGGTCGAGCAGTACTTC. It translates to CASSLGTSGGVEQYF.

This clonotype appeared many times. The chain uses TRBV11-3 and TRBJ2-1; TRBD1 might be the D (5 bases). CDR3 length: 13 residues. Trimming shortened V by 6 bases and J by 7 bases, and 13 bases separated the two germline ends. Germline lookup yields CDR1 SGHNT and CDR2 YENEEA. CDR3 amino acids: CASRKTETNEQFF. CDR3 sequence (DNA): TGTGCCAGCAGGAAGACAGAGACTAATGAGCAGTTCTTC.

This clonotype has at least ten counts. The chain links TRBV9 to TRBJ2-7; no reliable D call. The germline CDR1 and CDR2 sequences are SGDLS and YYNGEE. The ends were cut back, 0 bases at V and 3 bases at J, with 7 bases in the middle. CDR3 length: 13 residues. The CDR3 spells CASSVDLSYEQYF. CDR3 sequence (DNA): TGTGCCAGCAGCGTAGACCTAAGCTACGAGCAGTACTTC. The whole variable domain, remainder taken from reference TRBV9 and TRBJ2-7, is DSGVTQTPKHLITATGQRVTLRCSPRSGDLSVYWYQQSLDQGLQFLIQYYNGEERAKGNILERFSAQQFPDLHSELNLSSLELGDSALYFCASSVDLSYEQYFGPGTRLTVT.

This clonotype was observed a few times. This chain connects TRBV18 to TRBJ1-1; 12 nucleotides line up with TRBD1. The V and J ends lost 3 bases and 4 bases, in that order; junction bases with no gene match: 3. Germline-derived CDR1 and CDR2 are KGHSH and LQKENI. The CDR3 runs to 15 residues. The CDR3 sequence is CASSPGTGGFTEAFF. The DNA of the CDR3 is TGTGCCAGCTCACCCGGGACAGGGGGCTTCACTGAAGCTTTCTTT.

In nucleotides, the CDR3 is TGTGCCACCAGCGGGAGGGGGGGCTCCTACAATGAGCAGTTCTTC. Its protein is CATSGRGGSYNEQFF. This rearrangement joins TRBV15 to TRBJ2-1; possibly TRBD2 for D (7 bases). CDR1 is LNHNV and CDR2 is YYDKDF in the germline V gene (reference sequence). Trimming shortened V by 5 bases and J by 0 bases, and 11 bases separated the two germline ends. CDR3 size: 15 residues.

DNA for the CDR3: TGTGCCTCACTTGGGGGGGCTTGGGCAGATACGCAGTATTTT. Protein product: CASLGGAWADTQYF. V is TRBV2 and J is TRBJ2-3, with D maybe TRBD2 (7 bases). CDR1 is SNHLY, CDR2 FYNNEI, per germline. With 11 bases removed from V and 4 bases from J, the gap between germline ends came to 19 bases. This CDR3 contains 14 residues.

The chain uses TRBV12-5 and TRBJ2-1; TRBD2 agrees at 11 bases. The CDR3 extends over 18 amino acids. J was trimmed by 0 bases and V by 6 bases; bases with no gene match: 10. Germline CDR1 reads LGHNT; CDR2 reads FRNRAP. CDR3 amino acids: CASGAIAGGPHSYNEQFF. DNA for the CDR3: TGTGCTAGTGGGGCCATAGCGGGGGGGCCCCACTCCTACAATGAGCAGTTCTTC.

This clonotype was observed many times. The J gene is TRBJ2-1, the V gene TRBV5-1, with 9 nucleotides matching TRBD2. The CDR3 consists of 15 residues. The germline V gene encodes CDR1 SGHRS and CDR2 YFSETQ. V gave up 4 bases and J gave up 7 bases; unmatched junction bases: 9. The CDR3 DNA reads as TGCGCCAGCAGCGGGTTGCTAGCGGGGACTAATGAGCAGTTCTTC. This translates into CASSGLLAGTNEQFF.

This clonotype appeared many times. This chain links TRBV28 with TRBJ1-5; D unclear. The CDR3 sequence is 12 residues long. The V end was cut by 2 bases, the J end by 10 bases, with 9 bases between. Germline assignment: CDR1 MDHEN and CDR2 SYDVKM. CDR3 region: CASSLRWGPQHF. In DNA form, the CDR3 reads TGTGCCAGCAGTTTACGATGGGGACCCCAGCATTTT.

The V call is TRBV10-2, the J call TRBJ1-2; D is ambiguous. V was cut by 0 bases and J by 4 bases, with 12 bases left in between. Germline-derived CDR1 and CDR2 are WSHSY and SAAADI. The length of the CDR3 is 15 residues. The CDR3 DNA reads as TGCGCCAGCAGTGAGTCACCCTGGATAATCTATGGCTACACCTTC. This encodes CASSESPWIIYGYTF.

This clonotype was seen many times. The CDR3 protein is CASRPVGTGNEKLFF. The CDR3 bases are TGTGCCAGCAGGCCTGTCGGGACAGGCAATGAAAAACTGTTTTTT. The gene calls are TRBV27 and TRBJ1-4, with 8 bases matching TRBD1. The CDR3 loop spans 15 amino acids. Germline V CDR1 and CDR2: MNHEY, SMNVEV (reference sequence). Germline trimming cut 6 bases from V and 5 bases from J; bases unmatched to any gene: 8.

This clonotype has only a few counts. This chain uses TRBV18 with TRBJ1-3; the D is unclear. The germline V and J ends were trimmed by 2 bases and 0 bases, with 8 bases remaining between them. In germline, CDR1 is KGHSH, CDR2 LQKENI. The CDR3 is made up of 15 amino acids. The CDR3 is CASSPLTTSGNTIYF. The CDR3 bases are TGTGCCAGCTCACCATTAACGACCTCTGGAAACACCATATATTTT.

V is TRBV6-1 and J is TRBJ1-3; D remains ambiguous. The CDR3 covers 16 residues. V lost 2 bases and J 2 bases, leaving 13 bases between the germline ends. Germline CDR1 reads MNHNS; CDR2 reads SASEGT. CDR3 nucleotide sequence: TGTGCCAGCAGTGAATTCAATTCGGGAGCTGGAAACACCATATATTTT. The encoded protein is CASSEFNSGAGNTIYF.

The chain employs TRBV6-2 or TRBV6-3 and TRBJ2-1; D may be TRBD1 (6 bases). The CDR3 covers 14 residues. V dropped 10 bases and J dropped 0 bases, with 13 bases sitting between them. Germline V lookup: CDR1 MNHEY, CDR2 SVGEGT. CDR3 in amino acids: CATRRDTSYNEQFF. The CDR3 nucleotides are TGTGCCACCCGCCGGGACACCTCCTACAATGAGCAGTTCTTC.

About this clonotype itself: A read error is possible here, since a much larger clone lies one base away. V gene TRBV9 combines with J gene TRBJ2-1; TRBD1 matches at 8 bases. The CDR3 is 15 residues long. The junction had 5 bases not matched to a gene; V was cut back by 4 bases and J by 2 bases. Germline V gene data show CDR1 as SGDLS and CDR2 as YYNGEE. Here the CDR3 DNA reads TGTGCCAGCAGCTCCCGGGACAGGACCTACAATGAGCAGTTCTTC. Translated: CASSSRDRTYNEQFF.

The chain is built from TRBV10-1 and TRBJ2-1; weak D call: TRBD2 (6 bases). CDR1 is WNHNN, CDR2 SYGVQD, per germline (reference sequence). The CDR3 loop spans 13 amino acids. The ends were cut back, 4 bases at V and 8 bases at J, with 12 bases in the middle. For the CDR3, the DNA is TGCGCCAGCAGTGGCGGGAACTCGGATGAGCAGTTCTTC. Translation gives CASSGGNSDEQFF.

This clonotype was found many times. V usage is TRBV6-2 or TRBV6-3 and J usage is TRBJ1-5; no reliable D call. The CDR3 is made up of 12 amino acids. V lost 2 bases and J lost 5, with 4 bases in between. Germline V gene data show CDR1 as MNHEY and CDR2 as SVGEGT. The CDR3: CASSYRYQPQHF. Written as DNA, the CDR3 is TGTGCCAGCAGTTACAGATATCAGCCCCAGCATTTT.

V usage is TRBV6-1 and J usage is TRBJ2-1; no reliable D call. Between the trimmed V and J ends, which lost 9 bases and 3 bases, there was a span of 12 bases. Germline CDR1 reads MNHNS; CDR2 reads SASEGT. The CDR3 totals 13 residues. The CDR3 protein is CASTEGGYNEQFF. CDR3 DNA: TGTGCCAGTACTGAAGGCGGCTACAATGAGCAGTTCTTC.